This entry describes one T cell receptor (beta chain). Germline CDR1 and CDR2: SGHAT and FQDESV (reference sequence). The CDR3 sequence is 13 residues long. V lost 7 bases and J 6 bases, leaving 13 bases between the germline ends. This sample stems from a study of CD8 T cells in Susac syndrome. The RNA, about 0.45 to 1 ug, was put through reverse transcription using random hexamers. TCRdb re-derived calls from the immunoSEQ multiplex PCR reads in MiXCR, one entry per CDR3 protein. There are roughly 200,000 distinct CDR3 sequences in the sample; approximately 95% occur only once, and 0.082% lies in the top ten.

The V call is TRBV11-1, the J call TRBJ2-1; the D is unclear. The TCR originated in a human donor with multiple sclerosis. The sample comprised CD4+ T cells from PBMCs. Here the CDR3 DNA reads TGTGCCAGCACCATGGGGTCCGGCAATGAGCAGTTCTTC. Its protein is CASTMGSGNEQFF.